This TCR beta chain derives from a study of shared clonotypes between healthy human individuals (TCRdb year 2020). The study in broad terms: A few men and a couple of women, aged 18 to 49 years, made up the cohort. Per donor, leukapheresis produced somewhere between about 0.8 and 9 billion PBMCs. To estimate repertoire size and how much clonotype sharing occurs between individuals, the study deeply sequenced the blood TCR repertoires of several healthy adults. For each donor, three plates each were used for CD4 naive and CD4 memory, two plates were used for CD8 naive, and one plate was used for CD8 memory. Libraries were prepared and TCR repertoires were sequenced by different laboratories using diverse techniques, in order to increase sequencing depth and limit assay-specific biases.

General study outcomes and caveats: Estimated clonotype richness was generally larger for naive than for memory subsets. Across four donors, around 5% of naive CD4, approximately 3.5% of naive CD8, roughly 2.3% of memory CD4, and approximately 0.4% of memory CD8 clonotypes were shared. Rarefaction of sorted-subset datasets indicated incomplete sequencing despite the large sequencing depth. Clonotypes shared by all four sorted-subset donors showed higher generation probabilities than non-shared clonotypes. Because the study included only a small number of donors, the genetic and exposure-history diversity represented was limited. Pairwise subsampling led to the expectation that sequencing depth would affect the degree of clonotype sharing among donors. Only blood was sampled, and tissue TCR repertoires likely differ from those in blood.

The donors were healthy, HIV-negative adults who had no recently reported acute infections or vaccinations. Every donor was a Caucasian adult residing in Nashville, Tennessee, USA. Magnetic negative selection was used to enrich CD4+ T cells, after which naive cells were positively selected on CD45RA and the negative fraction became the memory subset. After blood collection by leukapheresis, PBMCs were isolated using Ficoll-Histopaque density gradient centrifugation and then cryopreserved in the vapor phase of liquid nitrogen. Purity and quantity of every magnetically sorted T cell population were checked by analytical flow cytometry. Genomic DNA was isolated from each sorted fraction and quantified by UV absorbance on a Nanodrop 2000c. Using the deep immunoSEQ assay, multiplex PCR amplified TCR CDR3 regions from genomic DNA. Extracted genomic DNA from each cell subset was spread evenly across all wells of several immunoSEQ 96-well plates, with each plate serving as a replicate. For sorted subsets, each replicate PCR was loaded with approximately 0.2 ug genomic DNA, equivalent to 30,000 or so T cell genomes. Purified libraries were quantified with a Qubit 3.0 fluorometer, sized on a Bioanalyzer 2100, and re-quantified with the KAPA Library Quantification kit. Each immunoSEQ 96-well plate was sequenced on its own single-read 150-cycle Illumina NextSeq 550 flow cell. The paper's data handling went like this. Because the immunoSEQ output included only junctional sequences and no quality scores, the filtering could not be the same as the filtering used for full-length reads. To assign V/J genes and CDR3, sequences were annotated against IMGT germline references using PyIR, a Python wrapper for IgBLAST v1.9. Any read was removed if the V/J assignment was weak (E-value above 1e-6), the CDR3 was missing, or the read contained stop codons, out-of-frame junctions, or ambiguous translated residues. V3J clonotypes were defined by identical inferred V gene, J gene, and CDR3 amino acid sequence. The percentage overlap between two repertoires was calculated by dividing the number of shared unique clonotypes by the size of the smaller repertoire. Richness of each repertoire was evaluated using RTK rarefaction, the Chao1 estimator, and Recon v2.1 estimates of unobserved clonotypes. Generation probabilities for all TCRbeta clonotypes obtained by the gDNA method from several donors were computed using OLGA. Here the immuneACCESS table is served through TCRdb, limited to in-frame sequences with V and J called. Missing clones are a known gap in these copies; in checked studies unresolved V genes cover under half, and the rest lacks a known reason. V and J calls and clone size are copied from that table; D and trimming were computed from the DNA. This sample holds approximately 2.3 million clones; 85% to 95% were observed only once. About 0.41% of the sample is in the top ten clones.

Points on this clone: The clone's antigen remains unknown. The sample holds no much larger clone one base away, and base qualities are not on file.

The germline V gene encodes CDR1 SGHAT and CDR2 FQNNGV. From cysteine to phenylalanine, the CDR3 is 11 amino acids long. The DNA shown is the 33-base CDR3, in frame from base 1. Trimming costs V 7 bases and J 11 bases, and their ends lie 14 bases apart. The chain couples TRBV11-2 to TRBJ1-1; TRBD1 is perhaps the D gene, given 5 matching bases. The sequencing input was naive CD4+ T cells from PBMCs. The cell subset or site label of this sample denotes: CD45RA+ positively selected. This receptor was taken from a young man in good health. Some clones in this sample may be carry-over from other donors' samples. The bases read TGTGCCAGCACCCCCGCGGGGGTTGCTTTCTTT. This yields the protein CASTPAGVAFF.